What follows are 26 T cell receptor beta chains derived from one specimen sequenced in a study of shared clonotypes between healthy human individuals. Assay: immunoSEQ multiplex PCR; the TCRdb copy retains only in-frame clones and omits some. The data hold 2 million to 2.5 million clones, with approximately 93% observed a single time. Sequenced input: naive CD4+ T cells from PBMCs. Noted subset: CD45RA+ positively selected. The receptors derive from a man aged 18-30 years in good health. Some clones in this sample may be carry-over from other donors' samples.

The rearrangement uses TRBV7-2 and TRBJ2-1, with D uncertain. Germline V lookup: CDR1 SGHTA, CDR2 FQGNSA. The CDR3 covers 12 residues. With 1 base removed from V and 12 bases from J, the gap between germline ends came to 10 bases. The CDR3 protein is CASSLESSWQFF. In nucleotides, the CDR3 is TGTGCCAGCAGCTTAGAGTCTAGTTGGCAGTTCTTC.

V is TRBV2 and J is TRBJ1-5; the D gene is possibly TRBD1 (6 bases). The CDR3 runs 14 residues. The V end was cut by 7 bases, the J end by 5 bases, with 15 bases between. CDR1 is SNHLY, CDR2 FYNNEI, per germline. DNA for the CDR3: TGTGCCAGCAAAATAGGGGGGGCCGATCAGCCCCAGCATTTT. It yields the protein CASKIGGADQPQHF.

Only a few counts were recorded for this clone. This chain joins TRBV5-4 and TRBJ1-2, with 9 bases identical to TRBD1. The V gene's germline CDR1 is SGHNT and CDR2 YYREEE (reference sequence). The junction had 6 bases not matched to a gene; V was cut back by 4 bases and J by 2 bases. The CDR3 runs 15 residues. This chain's CDR3 is CASSLKDRGNYGYTF. As DNA, the CDR3 is TGTGCCAGCAGCCTGAAGGACAGGGGAAACTATGGCTACACCTTC. Full variable domain (rest looked up from reference TRBV5-4 and TRBJ1-2): ETGVTQSPTHLIKTRGQQVTLRCSSQSGHNTVSWYQQALGQGPQFIFQYYREEENGRGNFPPRFSGLQFPNYSSELNVNALELDDSALYLCASSLKDRGNYGYTFGSGTRLTVV.

The chain recombines TRBV7-2 with TRBJ2-1; D is ambiguous. Deletions cut 5 bases from V and 6 bases from J, with 17 bases between. CDR1 and CDR2 (germline): SGHTA, FQGNSA. The CDR3 is 15 amino acids. The CDR3 DNA sequence: TGTGCCAGCAGCCCACGAACAGCTCCGGGCAATGAGCAGTTCTTC. Its translation is CASSPRTAPGNEQFF.

This rearrangement joins TRBV11-2 to TRBJ1-5; D possibly corresponds to TRBD1 (6 bases). V was shortened by 5 bases and J by 0 bases, with 11 bases between the two germline ends. The CDR3 contains 15 residues. CDR1 is SGHAT, CDR2 FQNNGV, per germline. The CDR3 sequence is CASSKGRGSNQPQHF. In DNA form, the CDR3 reads TGTGCCAGCAGCAAAGGCAGGGGTAGCAATCAGCCCCAGCATTTT.

J is TRBJ1-1 and V is TRBV30; possible D gene TRBD1, 6 bases. The CDR3 has 13 residues. Between the trimmed V and J ends, which lost 2 bases and 2 bases, there was a span of 9 bases. The germline gives CDR1 GTSNPN, CDR2 SVGIG (reference sequence). CDR3: CAWSQGSNTEAFF. In DNA, the CDR3 is TGTGCCTGGAGTCAGGGGTCAAACACTGAAGCTTTCTTT. The complete variable domain, with remaining parts taken from reference TRBV30 and TRBJ1-1, reads SQTIHQWPATLVQPVGSPLSLECTVEGTSNPNLYWYRQAAGRGLQLLFYSVGIGQISSEVPQNLSASRPQDRQFILSSKKLLLSDSGFYLCAWSQGSNTEAFFGQGTRLTVV.

This clone was counted only a few times. The V call is TRBV30, the J call TRBJ1-5, with 8 bases aligning to TRBD1. The germline V gene has CDR1 GTSNPN and CDR2 SVGIG (reference sequence). The V gene end was trimmed by 0 bases and the J gene end by 6 bases; junction bases not matched to a gene: 4. There are 14 residues in the CDR3. CDR3 coding DNA: TGTGCCTGGAGTGTTCAGGGGGCCGGTCAGCCCCAGCATTTT. Its protein is CAWSVQGAGQPQHF.

The chain combines TRBV11-2 with TRBJ2-7, with 9 nucleotides matching TRBD1. V was clipped by 0 bases and J by 4 bases; unmatched bases: 7. Germline V gene sequence: CDR1 SGHAT, CDR2 FQNNGV. The CDR3 runs to 16 residues. CDR3 nucleotide sequence: TGTGCCAGCAGCTTAGATCTGGGACAGGGAGGGTACGAGCAGTACTTC. Translating gives CASSLDLGQGGYEQYF. The full variable domain, rest sourced from reference TRBV11-2 and TRBJ2-7, is EAGVAQSPRYKIIEKRQSVAFWCNPISGHATLYWYQQILGQGPKLLIQFQNNGVVDDSQLPKDRFSAERLKGVDSTLKIQPAKLEDSAVYLCASSLDLGQGGYEQYFGPGTRLTVT.

This chain joins TRBV25-1 and TRBJ1-1, with a weak D call TRBD1 (5 bases). CDR1 and CDR2 (germline): MGHDK, SYGVNS. Trimming removed 5 bases from V and 6 bases from J, with 16 bases in between. CDR3 length equals 14 residues. The DNA of the CDR3 is TGTGCCAGCAGTAACGGGGCAGGGAGTGCTGAAGCTTTCTTT. Translated, it gives CASSNGAGSAEAFF.

Regarding this clone: Other DNA variants within this sample encode the same CDR3. The chain is built from TRBV7-2 and TRBJ2-7; 8 positions agree with TRBD1. Germline lookup yields CDR1 SGHTA and CDR2 FQGNSA. The CDR3 extends over 13 amino acids. V shed 5 bases and J 3 bases; nucleotides not matched to a gene: 3. This CDR3 reads CASSLGTGYEQYF. In nucleotides, the CDR3 is TGTGCCAGCAGCCTCGGGACAGGCTACGAGCAGTACTTC.

The chain carries TRBV7-2 and TRBJ2-5, with TRBD2 matching 12 bases. Germline V CDR1 and CDR2: SGHTA, FQGNSA. Trimming took 2 bases from V and 5 from J; bases not matched to a gene: 15. The CDR3 loop spans 19 amino acids. The CDR3 protein is CASSLYRLRLAGVGETQYF. The DNA of the CDR3 is TGTGCCAGCAGCTTATACCGACTGCGACTAGCGGGAGTTGGGGAGACCCAGTACTTC.

The genes are TRBV25-1 and TRBJ2-2; 12 positions agree with TRBD1. The germline gives CDR1 MGHDK, CDR2 SYGVNS. J was trimmed by 7 bases and V by 6 bases; bases with no gene match: 3. The length of the CDR3 is 14 residues. This CDR3 is CASRGQGASGELFF. The CDR3 DNA is TGTGCCAGCAGGGGACAGGGGGCTAGCGGGGAGCTGTTTTTT.

The rearrangement joins TRBV28 to TRBJ1-4; maybe TRBD1 (6 bases). The CDR3 is made up of 15 amino acids. CDR1 MDHEN and CDR2 SYDVKM come from the germline V gene. V was pared by 2 bases and J by 7 bases, with 14 bases between. CDR3: CASSLTTGIPEKLFF. DNA for the CDR3: TGTGCCAGCAGTTTAACCACAGGGATACCTGAAAAACTGTTTTTT.

The genes are TRBV29-1 and TRBJ1-1; D is unclear. There are 10 residues in the CDR3. Germline V gene lookup returns CDR1 SQVTM and CDR2 ANQGSEA. The V end was cut by 6 bases, the J end by 8 bases, with 10 bases between. In nucleotides, the CDR3 is TGCAGCGTGACGAGGGAAGAAGCTTTCTTT. Its translation: CSVTREEAFF.

The chain employs TRBV7-3 and TRBJ1-4, with D perhaps TRBD1 (5 bases). This CDR3 contains 15 residues. Per the germline V gene, CDR1 is SGHTA and CDR2 is FQGTGA. V lost 6 bases and J 5 bases, leaving 16 bases between the germline ends. The CDR3 DNA reads TGTGCCAGCAGTCGAACCGGGACGGGGAATGAAAAACTGTTTTTT. Amino acids: CASSRTGTGNEKLFF.

This clone was seen just once. V and J are TRBV5-4 and TRBJ1-1, with D possibly TRBD1 on 5 matching bases. The V and J ends lost 0 bases and 5 bases respectively, with 11 bases between them. The CDR3 covers 14 residues. CDR1 SGHNT and CDR2 YYREEE come from the germline V gene (reference sequence). The CDR3 DNA is TGTGCCAGCAGCTTGGTTCAGGGTGGGACTGAAGCTTTCTTT. Residues: CASSLVQGGTEAFF. Filled out from reference TRBV5-4 and TRBJ1-1, the complete variable domain reads ETGVTQSPTHLIKTRGQQVTLRCSSQSGHNTVSWYQQALGQGPQFIFQYYREEENGRGNFPPRFSGLQFPNYSSELNVNALELDDSALYLCASSLVQGGTEAFFGQGTRLTVV.

Remarks on this clone: Other DNA sequences in this sample translate to the same CDR3. This chain links TRBV6-5 with TRBJ2-7; 8 nucleotides agree with TRBD1. Germline V gene lookup returns CDR1 MNHEY and CDR2 SVGAGI. The V and J ends lost 2 bases and 2 bases, in that order; junction bases with no gene match: 2. CDR3 length: 14 residues. CDR3 bases: TGTGCCAGCAGTTACGGGGACAGGACCTACGAGCAGTACTTC. Encoded protein: CASSYGDRTYEQYF.

This chain joins TRBV28 and TRBJ2-3; D is possibly TRBD1 or TRBD2 (5 bases each). The CDR3 sequence is 16 residues long. CDR1 and CDR2 from the germline V gene are MDHEN and SYDVKM. The V gene lost 6 bases and the J gene lost 3 bases, with 19 bases spanning the gap. CDR3 sequence reads: CASRDRGLSWTDTQYF. The CDR3, as DNA: TGTGCCAGCAGGGATCGGGGCCTTAGTTGGACAGATACGCAGTATTTT.

The chain recombines TRBV28 with TRBJ2-7; no firm D call. Germline CDR1 is MDHEN and CDR2 is SYDVKM. Trimming shortened V by 2 bases and J by 0 bases, and 11 bases separated the two germline ends. This CDR3 spans 15 amino acids. The CDR3 DNA reads as TGTGCCAGCAGTTTACTCTCAGGCCTCTCCTACGAGCAGTACTTC. Its translation: CASSLLSGLSYEQYF.

V is TRBV30 and J is TRBJ1-5; TRBD1 aligns across 8 bases. V was clipped by 3 bases and J by 5 bases; unmatched bases: 3. The CDR3 is 13 residues long. From germline, CDR1 is GTSNPN and CDR2 SVGIG (reference sequence). CDR3 DNA sequence: TGTGCCTGGAGCAGGGGGCTCGATCAGCCCCAGCATTTT. It translates to CAWSRGLDQPQHF.

The chain has TRBV18 and TRBJ1-1, with unresolved D. CDR1 and CDR2 from the germline V gene are KGHSH and LQKENI. V shed 2 bases and J shed 5 bases, with 18 bases lying between them. There are 16 residues in the CDR3. The CDR3 region has the DNA TGTGCCAGCTCACCAAATTCGGGATATTTTTCGACTGAAGCTTTCTTT. Translation gives CASSPNSGYFSTEAFF.

The table lists this clone with a count of one. The rearrangement uses TRBV29-1 and TRBJ1-1; maybe TRBD1 (6 bases). Germline V gene lookup returns CDR1 SQVTM and CDR2 ANQGSEA. The CDR3 extends over 13 amino acids. Deletions cut 6 bases from V and 4 bases from J, with 15 bases between. As DNA, the CDR3 is TGCAGCGTGTACAGGGTAGATGGCACTGAAGCTTTCTTT. It specifies CSVYRVDGTEAFF.

The J gene is TRBJ2-1, the V gene TRBV4-2, with 10 bases lining up with TRBD2. The junction had 6 bases not matched to a gene; V was cut back by 4 bases and J by 0 bases. Germline V CDR1 and CDR2: LGHNA, YNFKEQ. CDR3 length: 17 amino acids. The DNA for the CDR3 is TGTGCCAGCAGCCCCCGGACTAGCGGAAACTCCTACAATGAGCAGTTCTTC. As protein: CASSPRTSGNSYNEQFF.

Concerning this clone: This sample also contains other DNA sequences that code for the same CDR3. V usage is TRBV5-1 and J usage is TRBJ1-2, with TRBD1 matching over 9 bases. The CDR3 has 14 amino acids. V dropped 3 bases and J dropped 4; count of bases not matched to a gene: 4. Germline loops: CDR1 SGHRS, CDR2 YFSETQ. CDR3 coding DNA: TGCGCCAGCAGCTCGGGACAGGGTGGCTATGGCTACACCTTC. Translated: CASSSGQGGYGYTF.

The CDR3 region is CASRNRDTTLDTQYF. The CDR3 DNA follows: TGTGCCAGCAGGAACCGGGACACTACCCTGGATACGCAGTATTTT. V gene TRBV6-5 combines with J gene TRBJ2-3; tentatively, D is TRBD1 (6 bases). The germline CDR1 and CDR2 sequences are MNHEY and SVGAGI. Trimming cost V 6 bases and J 6 bases, with 19 bases left between them. CDR3 length: 15 amino acids.

This chain links TRBV27 with TRBJ1-4, with 7 positions matching TRBD1. The ends lost 6 bases at V and 7 bases at J; junction bases unmatched: 8. The germline V gene has CDR1 MNHEY and CDR2 SMNVEV (reference sequence). This CDR3 region has 14 residues. DNA of the CDR3: TGTGCCAGCAGGATTGGGACAGTGGGTGAAAAACTGTTTTTT. As protein: CASRIGTVGEKLFF.